The source of this T cell receptor (beta chain) is a study of control samples from healthy donors and cancer patients. J was trimmed by 7 bases and V by 5 bases; bases with no gene match: 7. The CDR3 has 16 amino acids. CDR1 is SGHTA, CDR2 FQGNSA, per germline. Assay used: immunoSEQ multiplex PCR; TCRdb lists only in-frame clones, some missing. Among some 150,000 clones, over 90% were seen once, and the ten largest hold more than 13%. Sequencing was done on a sample of PBMCs. The chain carries TRBV7-2 and TRBJ2-2, with 13 bases fitting TRBD2. This clonotype was sampled from a man in his 60s with colorectal cancer. The CDR3 reads CASSQRTSGGSGELFF. The CDR3 bases are TGTGCCAGCAGCCAACGGACTAGCGGGGGCAGCGGGGAGCTGTTTTTT.